The 8 T cell receptor beta chains below all came from one sample that was sequenced in a study of OX40 agonist ivuxolimab in advanced cancers. TCRdb keeps only in-frame clones here, not all; method: immunoSEQ multiplex PCR. Altogether about 80,000 clones are present, roughly nine tenths being singletons, with the ten largest covering over 0.15%. The sample was CD4+ or CD8+ T cells sorted from blood, taken in a trial of the OX40 agonist ivuxolimab. The receptors shown here come from an adult with an advanced solid tumor such as melanoma, head and neck, liver or kidney cancer.

In regard to this clone: Here the CDR3 omits its conserved ending phenylalanine or tryptophan, so a read error is the likely source. The chain has TRBV10-2 and TRBJ1-1; weak D call: TRBD1 (5 bases). Germline lookup yields CDR1 WSHSY and CDR2 SAAADI. V gave up 6 bases and J gave up 5 bases, with 16 bases separating them. The CDR3 consists of 14 residues. The CDR3 region has the DNA TGCGCCAGCAGGGCTTGGGACGGCGGGACTGAAGCTTTCCTT. It yields the protein CASRAWDGGTEAFL.

The chain carries TRBV2 and TRBJ1-1; 10 bases are a match to TRBD1. V trimming: 7 bases; J trimming: 0 bases; junction bases outside the gene matches: 5. Germline V gene sequence: CDR1 SNHLY, CDR2 FYNNEI. The CDR3 contains 15 residues. For the CDR3, the DNA is TGTGCCAGCATCCGGGACAGGGGATTGAACACTGAAGCTTTCTTT. Amino acids: CASIRDRGLNTEAFF.

The chain carries TRBV5-1 and TRBJ2-2; TRBD2 matches 8 bases. Germline values: CDR1 SGHRS, CDR2 YFSETQ. This CDR3 spans 18 amino acids. V lost 0 bases to trimming and J lost 3 bases; unmatched junction nucleotides: 10. The CDR3 spells CASSLAAAGGHYTGELFF. Written as DNA, the CDR3 is TGCGCCAGCAGCTTGGCCGCGGCGGGGGGCCATTACACCGGGGAGCTGTTTTTT.

This chain links TRBV21-1 with TRBJ2-6; the table gives TRBD2 as D, unverified against the DNA. TRBV21-1 is designated a pseudogene. The CDR3 contains 18 residues. The CDR3, as DNA: TGTGCCAGCAGCAAAGCGCTTTTTGAGGGGACTAGGGCCAACGTCCTGACTTTC. Translation gives CASSKALFEGTRANVLTF.

The chain couples TRBV28 to TRBJ1-4; 10 bases map to TRBD1. V dropped 6 bases and J dropped 8; count of bases not matched to a gene: 6. Germline lookup yields CDR1 MDHEN and CDR2 SYDVKM. The CDR3 spans 14 residues. CDR3 DNA sequence: TGTGCCAGCAGACCGGGACAGGGGTACGAAAAACTGTTTTTT. It codes for CASRPGQGYEKLFF.

The J gene is TRBJ1-4, the V gene TRBV5-4; possible D gene TRBD1, 6 bases. CDR1 and CDR2 (germline): SGHNT, YYREEE (reference sequence). The CDR3 sequence is 16 residues long. Between the trimmed V and J ends, which lost 4 bases and 7 bases, there was a span of 20 bases. The CDR3 sequence: CASSRWGGGGSEKLFF. The CDR3 region has the DNA TGTGCCAGCAGCCGATGGGGTGGAGGGGGGTCTGAAAAACTGTTTTTT.

The rearrangement joins TRBV6-1 to TRBJ1-5, with D hard to call. Germline assignment: CDR1 MNHNS and CDR2 SASEGT. CDR3 length: 18 amino acids. The V and J ends lost 0 bases and 3 bases respectively, with 18 bases between them. The CDR3 bases are TGTGCCAGCAGTGAAGCGCCGGCGGGTACCATCTTCAATCAGCCCCAGCATTTT. Translation: CASSEAPAGTIFNQPQHF.

A remark on this clone: The junction differs from germline at one of its ends, possibly a read error. The chain links TRBV28 to TRBJ1-4; possible D gene TRBD1, 6 bases. Germline-derived CDR1 and CDR2 are MDHEN and SYDVKM. The CDR3 runs to 15 residues. This chain's CDR3 is CASSPSGTTNEKLFF. The CDR3 DNA reads TGTGCCAGCAGTCCCTCAGGGACAACGAATGAAAAACTGTTTTTT.